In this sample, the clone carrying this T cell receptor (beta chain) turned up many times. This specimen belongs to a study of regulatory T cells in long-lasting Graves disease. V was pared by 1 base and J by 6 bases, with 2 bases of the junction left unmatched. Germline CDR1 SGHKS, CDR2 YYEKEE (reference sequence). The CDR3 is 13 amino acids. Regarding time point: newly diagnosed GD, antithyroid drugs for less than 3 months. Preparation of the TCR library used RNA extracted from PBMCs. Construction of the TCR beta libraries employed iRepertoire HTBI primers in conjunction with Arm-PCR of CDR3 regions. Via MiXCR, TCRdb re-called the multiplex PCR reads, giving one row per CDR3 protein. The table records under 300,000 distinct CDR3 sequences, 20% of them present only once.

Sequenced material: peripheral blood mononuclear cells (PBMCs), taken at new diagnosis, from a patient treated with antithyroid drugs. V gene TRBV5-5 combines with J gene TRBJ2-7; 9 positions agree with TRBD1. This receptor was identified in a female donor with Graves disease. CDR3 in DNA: TGTGCCAGCAGCTTGCGGACAGGGGTCGAGCAGTACTTC. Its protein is CASSLRTGVEQYF.